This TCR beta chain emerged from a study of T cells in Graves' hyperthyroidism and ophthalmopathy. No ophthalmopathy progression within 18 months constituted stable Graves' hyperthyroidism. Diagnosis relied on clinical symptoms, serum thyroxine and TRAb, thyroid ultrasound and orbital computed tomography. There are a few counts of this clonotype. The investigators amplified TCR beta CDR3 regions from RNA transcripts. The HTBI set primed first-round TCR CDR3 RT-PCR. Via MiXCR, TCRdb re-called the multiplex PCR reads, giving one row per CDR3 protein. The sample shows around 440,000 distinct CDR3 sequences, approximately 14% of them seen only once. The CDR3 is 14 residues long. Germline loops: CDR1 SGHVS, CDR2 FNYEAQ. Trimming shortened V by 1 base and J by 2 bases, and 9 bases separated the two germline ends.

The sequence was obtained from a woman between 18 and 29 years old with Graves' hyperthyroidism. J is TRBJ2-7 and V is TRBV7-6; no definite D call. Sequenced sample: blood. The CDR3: CASSLVAPAYEQYF. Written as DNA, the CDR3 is TGTGCCAGCAGCTTAGTAGCTCCGGCCTACGAGCAGTACTTC.